The 12 T cell receptor beta chains presented below share a single source sample, sequenced in a study of blood T cells in healthy people across ages. For the second PCR, which ran for 7 to 11 cycles, a sample-barcoded 5' primer and a J-beta primer mix were used. Using its own MiXCR run on the 5' RACE reads, TCRdb lists one record per CDR3 protein. This sample yields about 1.4 million distinct CDR3 sequences, of which 55% to 75% are seen a single time; 6.5% to 8.5% belongs to the top ten. Sequencing was performed on blood. Every receptor here comes from a man between 18 and 29 years old in good health.

This clonotype was seen a handful of times. The CDR3 sequence is CASSLYRGNSPLHF. In DNA, the CDR3 is TGTGCCAGCAGTTTATATAGGGGGAATTCACCCCTCCACTTT. V gene TRBV27 combines with J gene TRBJ1-6, with D possibly being TRBD1 (6 bases). The CDR3 totals 14 residues. Germline values: CDR1 MNHEY, CDR2 SMNVEV (reference sequence). The V and J ends lost 1 base and 7 bases respectively, with 8 bases between them.

This clonotype was detected many times. The V call is TRBV28, the J call TRBJ2-7; tentative D call: TRBD2 (5 bases). Trimming left V 5 bases short and J 3 bases short, with 11 bases between. From germline, CDR1 is MDHEN and CDR2 SYDVKM. The CDR3 is 13 residues long. The CDR3 is CASSVGLHYEQYF. The CDR3, as DNA: TGTGCCAGCAGTGTAGGACTCCACTACGAGCAGTACTTC.

This chain connects TRBV6-1 to TRBJ2-4; the match to TRBD2 covers 8 bases. With the DNA end fitting TRBJ2-7 better, the J assignment may be wrong. Germline lookup yields CDR1 MNHNS and CDR2 SASEGT. The CDR3 is made up of 13 amino acids. The CDR3 region has the DNA TGTGCCAGCACGGGGGGGCCCCAATACGAGCAGTACTTC. It translates to CASTGGPQYEQYF.

In regard to this clonotype: One junction end disagrees with the germline gene, perhaps due to a read error. The J gene is TRBJ2-3, the V gene TRBV7-7, with D tentatively TRBD1 (5 bases). Germline values: CDR1 SSHAT, CDR2 FNYEAQ (reference sequence). This CDR3 is built from 16 residues. CDR3 DNA sequence: TGTGCTAGCAGCTTAAGTACGAGCCAGGGCGCAGATACGCAGTATTTT. Its translation is CASSLSTSQGADTQYF.

J is TRBJ2-1 and V is TRBV15, with 7 bases that match TRBD2. Germline V lookup: CDR1 LNHNV, CDR2 YYDKDF (reference sequence). V gave up 0 bases and J gave up 5 bases; unmatched junction bases: 13. The CDR3 length is 18 residues. The CDR3 nucleotides are TGTGCCACCAGCAGAGATTATTCGGCGGGAGCGCGGCACAATGAGCAGTTCTTC. Its protein is CATSRDYSAGARHNEQFF.

The chain carries TRBV6-5 and TRBJ2-3, with TRBD1 as a possible D gene (6 bases). Germline assignment: CDR1 MNHEY and CDR2 SVGAGI. Trimming left V 11 bases short and J 2 bases short, with 17 bases between. This CDR3 is 14 amino acids long. The CDR3 loop is CASTRGGTTDTQYF. CDR3 DNA: TGTGCCTCCACAAGAGGGGGAACCACAGATACGCAGTATTTT.

The chain couples TRBV20-1 to TRBJ2-5; unclear D gene. V was shortened by 3 bases and J by 2 bases, with 4 bases between the two germline ends. Germline CDR1 reads DFQATT; CDR2 reads SNEGSKA (reference sequence). CDR3 size: 11 residues. The CDR3 DNA reads as TGCAGTGCTAGCAAACAAGAGACCCAGTACTTC. It encodes CSASKQETQYF.

This chain links TRBV4-2 with TRBJ1-2; maybe TRBD1 (6 bases). The germline V gene encodes CDR1 LGHNA and CDR2 YNFKEQ. V was shortened by 6 bases and J by 4 bases, with 30 bases between the two germline ends. This CDR3 is 19 amino acids long. This CDR3 is CASSPRVGRERGPTYGYTF. The CDR3 nucleotides read TGTGCCAGCAGTCCCCGGGTTGGAAGGGAGCGGGGGCCCACCTATGGCTACACCTTC.

The rearrangement joins TRBV2 to TRBJ2-5; either TRBD1 or TRBD2 may fit D (5 bases each). The DNA end favors TRBJ2-7, so the J call may be wrong. The CDR3 spans 13 residues. Germline loops: CDR1 SNHLY, CDR2 FYNNEI. This CDR3 reads CASEGPGLGEQYF. DNA of the CDR3: TGTGCCAGCGAGGGACCAGGGTTGGGCGAGCAGTACTTC.

CDR3: CASNAGVEDTQYF. CDR3 DNA sequence: TGTGCCAGCAACGCAGGGGTGGAAGATACGCAGTATTTT. The V call is TRBV5-5, the J call TRBJ2-3; possibly TRBD1 for D (6 bases). There are 13 residues in the CDR3. The ends were cut back, 6 bases at V and 5 bases at J, with 13 bases in the middle. Germline V gene data show CDR1 as SGHKS and CDR2 as YYEKEE (reference sequence).

The chain uses TRBV4-1 and TRBJ2-7, with a weak D call TRBD2 (5 bases). The CDR3 sequence is 16 residues long. Germline CDR1 reads MGHRA; CDR2 reads YSYEKL. The V end lost 0 bases, the J end lost 4 bases, and 16 bases lay between the germline ends. The CDR3 region is CASSQDEGAAGYEQYF. CDR3 DNA sequence: TGCGCCAGCAGCCAAGATGAGGGAGCGGCGGGTTACGAGCAGTACTTC.

This clonotype has a single count. The chain is built from TRBV7-2 and TRBJ2-4; 8 bases are a match to TRBD1. The DNA matches TRBJ2-5 better at its end, which makes the J call doubtful. The germline V gene encodes CDR1 SGHTA and CDR2 FQGNSA. This CDR3 contains 14 residues. DNA for the CDR3: TGTGCCAGCAGCATCCCGGGGACAGGCGGGACCCAGTACTTC. It yields the protein CASSIPGTGGTQYF.